These T cell receptor beta chains were read from a single sample in a study of T cells in Graves' hyperthyroidism and ophthalmopathy. One entry per CDR3 protein, called by TCRdb with MiXCR from the multiplex PCR reads. The repertoire holds roughly 380,000 distinct CDR3 sequences, with about an eighth as singletons. Sequenced sample: blood. These receptors were obtained from a woman aged 18-29 years with Graves' hyperthyroidism. Each CDR3 is given with its conserved first and last residue. A D gene is named only where the DNA matches it firmly. Size values are once, few and many counts, or a class for expanded clones, and some rows have none.

j_gene | d_gene | abundance | v_gene | CDR3aa | CDR3nt
TRBJ2-7 | NA | many | TRBV27 | CASTAAAGYEQYF | TGTGCCAGCACCGCGGCCGCGGGGTACGAGCAGTACTTC
TRBJ2-7 | NA | many | TRBV30 | CAGKGPSAYEQYF | TGTGCCGGAAAGGGGCCCTCAGCCTACGAGCAGTACTTC
TRBJ1-1 | TRBD1 | many | TRBV6-2/TRBV6-3 | CASSEDRRRGEAFF | TGTGCCAGCAGTGAGGACAGGAGACGGGGTGAAGCTTTCTTT
TRBJ2-1 | NA | many | TRBV7-9 | CASRDPGKMDNEQFF | TGTGCCAGCCGGGATCCAGGAAAAATGGACAATGAGCAGTTCTTC
TRBJ2-6 | NA | NA | TRBV19 | CASSMVGQRLSGANVLTF | TGTGCCAGTAGTATGGTTGGACAGAGACTCTCTGGGGCCAACGTCCTGACTTTC
TRBJ1-4 | TRBD1 | NA | TRBV7-6 | CASSLQGEAEKLFF | TGTGCCAGCAGTTTACAGGGGGAGGCTGAAAAACTGTTTTTT
TRBJ1-4 | NA | many | TRBV11-2 | CASSAGVDVNEKLFF | TGTGCCAGCAGCGCTGGGGTAGACGTTAATGAAAAACTGTTTTTT
TRBJ2-7 | TRBD2 | many | TRBV27 | CASSFGASGPISYEQYF | TGTGCCAGCAGTTTTGGGGCTAGCGGGCCGATCTCCTACGAGCAGTACTTC
TRBJ2-7 | NA | NA | TRBV20-1 | CSASRTPYEQYF | TGCAGTGCTAGCCGGACCCCCTACGAGCAGTACTTC
TRBJ2-1 | NA | NA | TRBV19 | CASSSRSGQFF | TGTGCCAGTAGTTCCCGGAGCGGGCAGTTCTTC
TRBJ1-1 | NA | many | TRBV12-3/TRBV12-4 | CASSFSGGTEAFF | TGTGCCAGCAGTTTTTCGGGGGGGACTGAAGCTTTCTTT
TRBJ2-7 | NA | NA | TRBV20-1 | CSAPGANWPGEQYF | TGCAGTGCTCCAGGGGCCAACTGGCCCGGCGAGCAGTACTTC
TRBJ2-3 | TRBD2 | NA | TRBV20-1 | CSGWGGDTQYF | TGCAGTGGATGGGGGGGGGATACGCAGTATTTT
TRBJ2-7 | NA | many | TRBV7-2 | CASSFLEGEQYF | TGTGCCAGCAGCTTCTTGGAGGGCGAGCAGTACTTC
TRBJ2-2 | NA | NA | TRBV6-1 | CASSDPGKGDTGELFF | TGTGCCAGCAGTGACCCAGGGAAAGGGGACACCGGGGAGCTGTTTTTT
TRBJ2-2 | TRBD1 | NA | TRBV7-2 | CASKQGAILTGELFF | TGTGCCAGCAAACAGGGGGCTATTTTAACCGGGGAGCTGTTTTTT
TRBJ2-5 | NA | NA | TRBV14 | CASSQNTRETQYF | TGTGCCAGCAGCCAAAACACGAGAGAGACCCAGTACTTC